Listed here are 24 T cell receptor beta chains from one sample, sequenced in a study of blood T cell repertoires in COVID-19. The table came from immunoSEQ multiplex PCR; TCRdb's copy has only in-frame clones and leaves some out. The sample records about 440,000 clones, roughly 88% being singletons. Input material: peripheral blood. All receptors come from a woman in her forties or fifties with COVID-19, enrolled during active disease.

The chain combines TRBV29-1 with TRBJ2-3; TRBD2 matches 14 bases. V was clipped by 7 bases and J by 5 bases; unmatched bases: 5. CDR3 length equals 14 residues. CDR1 is SQVTM and CDR2 is ANQGSEA in the germline V gene. The CDR3: CSAHGLAGGDTQYF. The CDR3 DNA is TGCAGCGCTCATGGACTAGCGGGGGGAGATACGCAGTATTTT.

This sequence joins TRBV3-1 (or the pseudogene TRBV3-2) and TRBJ1-6; 8 positions agree with TRBD1. CDR3 size: 16 residues. Germline trimming cut 5 bases from V and 8 bases from J; bases unmatched to any gene: 11. Germline CDR1 reads LGHDT; CDR2 reads YNNKEL (reference sequence). In DNA, the CDR3 is TGTGCCAGCAGCTTCCGTAGGGACAGGTCTGATTCACCCCTCCACTTT. Amino acids: CASSFRRDRSDSPLHF.

The chain couples TRBV28 to TRBJ2-2, with 8 nucleotides matching TRBD1. The length of the CDR3 is 16 residues. Per the germline V gene, CDR1 is MDHEN and CDR2 is SYDVKM. V shed 5 bases, J shed 1 base, and the junction held 6 bases outside the gene matches. The CDR3 reads CASSAPGTGNTGELFF. The CDR3 region has the DNA TGTGCCAGCAGTGCCCCCGGGACAGGGAACACCGGGGAGCTGTTTTTT.

This chain uses TRBV7-8 with TRBJ2-5; D may be TRBD2 (5 bases). Between the trimmed V and J ends, which lost 1 base and 7 bases, there was a span of 10 bases. The germline CDR1 and CDR2 sequences are SGHVS and FQNEAQ. The length of the CDR3 is 13 residues. CDR3 in DNA: TGTGCCAGCAGCTTAGAGGGCGGAGGGACCCAGTACTTC. As protein: CASSLEGGGTQYF.

The V and J genes are TRBV3-1 (or the pseudogene TRBV3-2) and TRBJ2-5; 8 bases fit TRBD2. Trimming cost V 11 bases and J 2 bases; bases outside gene matches: 7. Germline V CDR1 and CDR2: LGHDT, YNNKEL (reference sequence). The CDR3 has 13 amino acids. CDR3 sequence reads: CAAAGALQETQYF. CDR3 DNA sequence: TGTGCCGCAGCGGGGGCCTTACAAGAGACCCAGTACTTC.

The chain combines TRBV15 with TRBJ1-5; TRBD1 matches 7 bases. V shed 7 bases and J 8 bases; nucleotides not matched to a gene: 14. Germline V CDR1 and CDR2: LNHNV, YYDKDF (reference sequence). This CDR3 spans 15 amino acids. CDR3 protein: CATTPTGQPREPQHF. CDR3 in DNA: TGTGCCACCACCCCGACAGGGCAGCCCAGAGAGCCCCAGCATTTT.

The chain recombines TRBV5-6 with TRBJ2-2; the D gene is possibly TRBD1 (6 bases). Germline V gives CDR1 SGHDT, CDR2 YYEEEE. Trimming removed 5 bases from V and 1 base from J, with 12 bases in between. CDR3 length equals 15 residues. DNA of the CDR3: TGTGCCAGCAGTTGGGGGACACTGAACACCGGGGAGCTGTTTTTT. Amino acids: CASSWGTLNTGELFF.

The chain joins TRBV19 to TRBJ1-2; 7 bases map to TRBD1. J was trimmed by 5 bases and V by 5 bases; bases with no gene match: 8. There are 14 residues in the CDR3. From germline, CDR1 is LNHDA and CDR2 SQIVND (reference sequence). CDR3 DNA: TGTGCCAGTAGTTGGGGGACAGTCCTTTATGGCTACACCTTC. It is translated as CASSWGTVLYGYTF.

The chain is built from TRBV5-1 and TRBJ2-4, with 8 bases lining up with TRBD1. The germline gives CDR1 SGHRS, CDR2 YFSETQ. This CDR3 contains 18 residues. V lost 4 bases to trimming and J lost 0 bases; unmatched junction nucleotides: 12. DNA for the CDR3: TGCGCCAGCAGCCGGACCTTGACAGGGGAGATAGCCAAAAACATTCAGTACTTC. Its translation: CASSRTLTGEIAKNIQYF.

Here the CDR3 reads CASTALRGGGPDTQYF. CDR3 bases: TGTGCCAGCACGGCCCTTCGCGGGGGTGGGCCAGATACGCAGTATTTT. The chain joins TRBV5-4 to TRBJ2-3, with 7 bases aligning to TRBD2. From germline, CDR1 is SGHNT and CDR2 YYREEE (reference sequence). This CDR3 is built from 16 residues. V shed 6 bases, J shed 4 bases, and the junction held 14 bases outside the gene matches.

This chain connects TRBV27 to TRBJ2-1; tentatively, D is TRBD2 (5 bases). Germline V CDR1 and CDR2: MNHEY, SMNVEV (reference sequence). The CDR3 sequence is 12 residues long. V was trimmed by 2 bases and J by 10 bases, leaving 9 bases between them. Here the CDR3 DNA reads TGTGCCAGCAGTTTACCCCCGGGGGAGCAGTTCTTC. Amino acid sequence: CASSLPPGEQFF.

The count of this clone is one. V usage is TRBV3-1 (or the pseudogene TRBV3-2) and J usage is TRBJ2-7; D call uncertain. Germline-derived CDR1 and CDR2 are LGHDT and YNNKEL (reference sequence). Trimming pared 4 bases from V and 6 bases from J, leaving 16 bases between. This CDR3 contains 14 residues. CDR3: CASSPQLPSGEQYF. Written as DNA, the CDR3 is TGTGCCAGCAGCCCTCAGTTGCCCTCTGGCGAGCAGTACTTC.

This sequence joins TRBV19 and TRBJ1-1, with D maybe TRBD1 (6 bases). The V end lost 5 bases, the J end lost 4 bases, and 14 bases lay between the germline ends. The CDR3 sequence is 14 residues long. Germline lookup yields CDR1 LNHDA and CDR2 SQIVND (reference sequence). The CDR3: CASSATAGVTEAFF. CDR3 DNA: TGTGCCAGTAGTGCCACTGCAGGGGTCACTGAAGCTTTCTTT.

The V call is TRBV28, the J call TRBJ2-3; 9 bases are a match to TRBD1. Germline CDR1 and CDR2: MDHEN and SYDVKM. Trimming at V came to 6 bases and at J to 1 base, leaving 5 bases not matched to a gene. This CDR3 is 15 amino acids long. For the CDR3, the DNA is TGTGCCAGCAGGTTACAGGGGGCGGGCACAGATACGCAGTATTTT. Amino acids: CASRLQGAGTDTQYF.

In this sample, this clone turned up a few times. The chain joins TRBV18 to TRBJ2-7, with a weak D call TRBD2 (5 bases). The CDR3 totals 14 residues. The germline gives CDR1 KGHSH, CDR2 LQKENI. The V end was cut by 0 bases, the J end by 5 bases, with 11 bases between. CDR3 in amino acids: CASSPPYGVNEQYF. CDR3 DNA sequence: TGTGCCAGCTCACCACCGTACGGGGTAAACGAGCAGTACTTC.

This clone has only a few counts. This chain uses TRBV10-3 with TRBJ1-4, with TRBD1 matching 11 bases. Per germline, CDR1 ENHRY and CDR2 SYGVKD. The CDR3 totals 15 residues. With 4 bases clipped from V and 8 bases from J, the junction kept 6 bases outside the gene matches. The CDR3 loop is CAISGSGTGGEKLFF. The CDR3 nucleotides read TGTGCCATCAGTGGCTCCGGGACAGGGGGAGAAAAACTGTTTTTT.

The chain has TRBV5-1 and TRBJ1-3; the match to TRBD1 covers 7 bases. CDR3 length: 14 residues. Germline lookup yields CDR1 SGHRS and CDR2 YFSETQ. The trim removed 5 bases at V and 4 bases at J, leaving 6 bases unmatched. CDR3 nucleotides: TGCGCCAGCAGTTTTTCGGGACAGGGAAACACCATATATTTT. Protein: CASSFSGQGNTIYF.

The chain joins TRBV6-2 or TRBV6-3 to TRBJ1-2, with TRBD1 as a possible D gene (5 bases). V was trimmed by 6 bases and J by 8 bases, leaving 16 bases between them. CDR3 length equals 13 residues. CDR1 MNHEY and CDR2 SVGEGT come from the germline V gene. The CDR3, as DNA: TGTGCCAGCAGCCCCAGGGCTTTGAGCGGCTACACCTTC. It is translated as CASSPRALSGYTF.

J is TRBJ2-1 and V is TRBV18, with 7 bases lining up with TRBD2. Germline V gene data show CDR1 as KGHSH and CDR2 as LQKENI. Germline trimming cut 3 bases from V and 6 bases from J; bases unmatched to any gene: 5. This CDR3 is built from 14 residues. CDR3 loop: CASSPASGFNEQFF. The CDR3 DNA reads as TGTGCCAGCTCACCGGCTAGCGGATTCAATGAGCAGTTCTTC.

The chain combines TRBV6-1 with TRBJ1-2, with D possibly TRBD1 on 5 matching bases. CDR1 MNHNS and CDR2 SASEGT come from the germline V gene. V was shortened by 0 bases and J by 5 bases, with 10 bases between the two germline ends. This CDR3 contains 14 residues. The CDR3 region is CASSEAIGGYGYTF. CDR3 nucleotide sequence: TGTGCCAGCAGTGAAGCGATCGGGGGATATGGCTACACCTTC.

The genes are TRBV30 and TRBJ1-2, with 10 bases identical to TRBD1. Germline CDR1 GTSNPN, CDR2 SVGIG (reference sequence). V dropped 2 bases and J dropped 7; count of bases not matched to a gene: 4. CDR3 size: 13 residues. Here the CDR3 DNA reads TGTGCCTGGAGTAAGAGGACAGGGGGTGGCTACACCTTC. Protein sequence: CAWSKRTGGGYTF.

There are a few counts of this clone. The V and J genes are TRBV9 and TRBJ2-2; TRBD1 is a possible D gene (5 bases). The CDR3 loop spans 14 amino acids. Germline lookup yields CDR1 SGDLS and CDR2 YYNGEE. V lost 5 bases to trimming and J lost 4 bases, with 12 bases between them. The CDR3 DNA reads as TGTGCCAGCAGACACGACAGTACCACCGGGGAGCTGTTTTTT. Encoded protein: CASRHDSTTGELFF.

The rearrangement joins TRBV4-2 to TRBJ2-7, with a weak D call TRBD2 (7 bases). Germline values: CDR1 LGHNA, CDR2 YNFKEQ. V lost 1 base and J 3 bases, leaving 13 bases between the germline ends. CDR3 length equals 15 residues. The CDR3 protein is CASSQAGGQVYEQYF. The CDR3 nucleotides are TGTGCCAGCAGCCAAGCGGGGGGCCAAGTCTACGAGCAGTACTTC.

The chain employs TRBV5-1 and TRBJ1-2; perhaps TRBD1 as D (5 bases). The CDR3 length is 14 residues. Germline CDR1 SGHRS, CDR2 YFSETQ. V was clipped by 0 bases and J by 3 bases, with 9 bases between them. Written as DNA, the CDR3 is TGCGCCAGCAGCTTGGCGGGGGAGGACTATGGCTACACCTTC. This gives the protein CASSLAGEDYGYTF. Combining the CDR3 with reference TRBV5-1 and TRBJ1-2 gives the whole variable domain KAGVTQTPRYLIKTRGQQVTLSCSPISGHRSVSWYQQTPGQGLQFLFEYFSETQRNKGNFPGRFSGRQFSNSRSEMNVSTLELGDSALYLCASSLAGEDYGYTFGSGTRLTVV.